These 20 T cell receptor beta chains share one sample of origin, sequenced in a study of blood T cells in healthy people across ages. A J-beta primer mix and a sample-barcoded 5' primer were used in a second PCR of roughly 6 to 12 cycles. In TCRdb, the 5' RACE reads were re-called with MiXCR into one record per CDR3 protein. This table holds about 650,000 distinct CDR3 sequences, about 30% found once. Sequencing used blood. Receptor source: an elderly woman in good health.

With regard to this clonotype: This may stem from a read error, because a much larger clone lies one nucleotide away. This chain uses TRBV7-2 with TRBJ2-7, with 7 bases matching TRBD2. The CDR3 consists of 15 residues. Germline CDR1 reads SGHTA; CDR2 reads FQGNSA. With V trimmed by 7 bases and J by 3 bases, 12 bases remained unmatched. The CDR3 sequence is CASNQLRGVNYEQYF. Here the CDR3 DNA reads TGTGCCAGCAACCAGCTTCGGGGGGTGAACTACGAGCAGTACTTC.

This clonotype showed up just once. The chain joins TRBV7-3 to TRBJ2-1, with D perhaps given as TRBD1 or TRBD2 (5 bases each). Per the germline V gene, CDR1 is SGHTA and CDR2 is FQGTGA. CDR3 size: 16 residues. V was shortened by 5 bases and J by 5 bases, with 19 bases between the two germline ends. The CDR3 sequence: CASSPERGTGHNEQFF. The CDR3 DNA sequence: TGTGCCAGCAGCCCCGAACGGGGAACGGGGCACAATGAGCAGTTCTTC.

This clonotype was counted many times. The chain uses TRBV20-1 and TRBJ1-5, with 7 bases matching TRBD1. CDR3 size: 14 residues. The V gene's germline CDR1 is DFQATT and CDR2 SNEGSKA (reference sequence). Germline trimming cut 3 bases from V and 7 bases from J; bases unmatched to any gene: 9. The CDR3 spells CSASRQGGRQPQHF. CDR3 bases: TGCAGTGCTAGTAGACAGGGCGGACGGCAGCCCCAGCATTTT.

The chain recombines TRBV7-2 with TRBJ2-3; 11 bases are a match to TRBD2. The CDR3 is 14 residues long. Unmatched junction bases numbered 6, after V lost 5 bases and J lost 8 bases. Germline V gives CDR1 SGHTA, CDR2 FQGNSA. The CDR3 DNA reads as TGTGCCAGCAGCGGTAGCGGGGGGGCTGGTACGCAGTATTTT. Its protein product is CASSGSGGAGTQYF.

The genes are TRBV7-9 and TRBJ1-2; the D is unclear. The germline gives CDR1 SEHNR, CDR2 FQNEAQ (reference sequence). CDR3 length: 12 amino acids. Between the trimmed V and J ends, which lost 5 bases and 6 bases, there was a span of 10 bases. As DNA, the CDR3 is TGTGCCAGCAGCCTAGGCCCGGATGGCTACACCTTC. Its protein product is CASSLGPDGYTF.

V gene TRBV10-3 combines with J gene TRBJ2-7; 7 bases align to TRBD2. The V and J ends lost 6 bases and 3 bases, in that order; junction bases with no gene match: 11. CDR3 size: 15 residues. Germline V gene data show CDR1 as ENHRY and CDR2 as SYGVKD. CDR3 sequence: CAIRDPRDYLYEQYF. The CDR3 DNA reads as TGTGCCATCAGAGACCCCCGGGACTACCTCTACGAGCAGTACTTC.

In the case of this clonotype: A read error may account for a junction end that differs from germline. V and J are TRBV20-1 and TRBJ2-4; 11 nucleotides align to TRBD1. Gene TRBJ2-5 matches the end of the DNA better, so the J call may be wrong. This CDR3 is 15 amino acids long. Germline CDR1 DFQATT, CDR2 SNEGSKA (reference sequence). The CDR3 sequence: CNATGQGVFQETQYF. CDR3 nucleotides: TGCAATGCTACGGGACAGGGGGTATTCCAAGAGACCCAGTACTTC.

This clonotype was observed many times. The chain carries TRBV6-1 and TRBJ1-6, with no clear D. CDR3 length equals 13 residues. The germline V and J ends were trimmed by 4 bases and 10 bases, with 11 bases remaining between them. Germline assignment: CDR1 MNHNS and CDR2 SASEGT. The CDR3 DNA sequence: TGTGCCAGCAGTGCTTTCCTGATGTCACCCCTCCACTTT. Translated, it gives CASSAFLMSPLHF.

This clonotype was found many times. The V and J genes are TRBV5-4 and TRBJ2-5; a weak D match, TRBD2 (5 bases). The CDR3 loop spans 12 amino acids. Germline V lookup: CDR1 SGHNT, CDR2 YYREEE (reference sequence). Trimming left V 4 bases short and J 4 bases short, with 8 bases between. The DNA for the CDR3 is TGTGCCAGCAGCCGGGGATCAGAGACCCAGTACTTC. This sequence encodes CASSRGSETQYF.

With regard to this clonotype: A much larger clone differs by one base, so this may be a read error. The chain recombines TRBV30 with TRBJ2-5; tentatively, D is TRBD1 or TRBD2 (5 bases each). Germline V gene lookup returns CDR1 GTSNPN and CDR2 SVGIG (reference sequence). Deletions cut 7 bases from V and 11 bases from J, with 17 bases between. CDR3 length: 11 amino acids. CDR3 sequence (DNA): TGTGCCTCAGAGAGGGGTTCGGAGCAGTACTTC. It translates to CASERGSEQYF.

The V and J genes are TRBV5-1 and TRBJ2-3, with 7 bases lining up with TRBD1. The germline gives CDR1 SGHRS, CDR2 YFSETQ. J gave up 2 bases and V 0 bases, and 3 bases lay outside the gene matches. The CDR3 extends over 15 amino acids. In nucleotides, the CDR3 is TGCGCCAGCAGCTTGGTTGGGACAGTCACAGATACGCAGTATTTT. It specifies CASSLVGTVTDTQYF.

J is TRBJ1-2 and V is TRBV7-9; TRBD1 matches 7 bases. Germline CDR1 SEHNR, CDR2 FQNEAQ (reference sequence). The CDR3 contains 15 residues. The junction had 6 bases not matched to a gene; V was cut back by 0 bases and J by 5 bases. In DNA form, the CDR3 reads TGTGCCAGCAGCTTAGCAGGGACAGCCCCTTATGGCTACACCTTC. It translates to CASSLAGTAPYGYTF.

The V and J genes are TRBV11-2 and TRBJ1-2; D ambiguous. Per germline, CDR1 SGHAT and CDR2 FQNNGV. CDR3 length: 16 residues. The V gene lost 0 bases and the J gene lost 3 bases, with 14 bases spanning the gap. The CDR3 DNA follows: TGTGCCAGCAGCTTAGATCTCGTCAGTTCCTACTATGGCTACACCTTC. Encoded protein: CASSLDLVSSYYGYTF.

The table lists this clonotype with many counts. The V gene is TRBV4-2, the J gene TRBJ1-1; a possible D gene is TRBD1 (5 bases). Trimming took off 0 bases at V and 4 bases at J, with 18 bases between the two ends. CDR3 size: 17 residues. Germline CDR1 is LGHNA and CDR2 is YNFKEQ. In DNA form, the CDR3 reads TGTGCCAGCAGCCAAGATCGGGGAGGGGATGATAGCACTGAAGCTTTCTTT. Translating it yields CASSQDRGGDDSTEAFF.

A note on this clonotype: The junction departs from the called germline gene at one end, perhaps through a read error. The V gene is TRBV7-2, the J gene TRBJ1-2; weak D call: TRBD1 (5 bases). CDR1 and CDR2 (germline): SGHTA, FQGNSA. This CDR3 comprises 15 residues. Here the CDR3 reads CASSLVETVTYGHTF. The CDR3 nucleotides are TGTGCCAGCAGCTTAGTCGAGACAGTAACCTATGGCCACACCTTC.

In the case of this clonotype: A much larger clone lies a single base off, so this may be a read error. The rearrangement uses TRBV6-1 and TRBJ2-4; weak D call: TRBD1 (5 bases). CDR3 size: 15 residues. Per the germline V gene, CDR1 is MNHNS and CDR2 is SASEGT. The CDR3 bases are TGTGCCAGCAGTGATAGGCAGGGTGGCAAAAACATTCAGGACTTC. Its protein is CASSDRQGGKNIQDF.

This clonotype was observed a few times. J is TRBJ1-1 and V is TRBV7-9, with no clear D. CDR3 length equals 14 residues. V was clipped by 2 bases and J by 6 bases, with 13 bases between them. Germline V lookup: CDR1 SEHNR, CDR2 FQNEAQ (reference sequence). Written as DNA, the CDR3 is TGTGCCAGCAGCTTAAATGCCGGGGTTGCTGAAGCTTTCTTT. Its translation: CASSLNAGVAEAFF.

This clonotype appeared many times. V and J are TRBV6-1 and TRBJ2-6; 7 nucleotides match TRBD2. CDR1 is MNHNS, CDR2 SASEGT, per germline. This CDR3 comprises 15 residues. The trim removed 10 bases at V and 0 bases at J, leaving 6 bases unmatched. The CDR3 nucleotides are TGTGCCACCAGGGAGGGGCCCTCTGGGGCCAACGTCCTGACTTTC. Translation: CATREGPSGANVLTF.

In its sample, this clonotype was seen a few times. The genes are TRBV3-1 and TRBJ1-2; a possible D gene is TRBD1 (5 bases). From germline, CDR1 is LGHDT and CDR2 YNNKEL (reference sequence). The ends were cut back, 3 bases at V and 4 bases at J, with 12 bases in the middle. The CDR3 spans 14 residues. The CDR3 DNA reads TGTGCCAGCAGCCATAACCGGGACCTCTATGGCTACACCTTC. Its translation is CASSHNRDLYGYTF.

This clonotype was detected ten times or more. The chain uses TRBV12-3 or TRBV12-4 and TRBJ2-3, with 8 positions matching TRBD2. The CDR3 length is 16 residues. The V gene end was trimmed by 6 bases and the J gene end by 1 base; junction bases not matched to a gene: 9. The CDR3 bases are TGTGCCAGCAGCCGCGTTGGAGCGGGGGGCACAGATACGCAGTATTTT. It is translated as CASSRVGAGGTDTQYF.